The TCR beta chain described here comes from a study of identical twins. Template switching created a universal primer site, and the cDNA included unique molecular identifiers. TCRdb called the 5' RACE reads again in MiXCR, with one record for every CDR3 protein. The sample has 300,000 to 400,000 distinct CDR3 sequences, roughly an eighth seen once; the top ten hold around 7.8%. V lost 3 bases to trimming and J lost 2 bases, with 21 bases between them. The CDR3 consists of 18 residues. Germline lookup yields CDR1 SGHAT and CDR2 FQNNGV. This clonotype came up a few times. This sample also appeared in a second study, on yellow fever vaccine responses in identical twins.

The sequenced sample consisted of CD8+ T cells sorted from blood. This receptor was obtained from a woman aged 18 to 35 in good health. The rearrangement links TRBV11-2 to TRBJ2-3; D is ambiguous. This CDR3 reads CASSFVFWVIADTDTQYF. The CDR3 nucleotides read TGTGCCAGCAGCTTTGTTTTTTGGGTAATAGCAGACACAGATACGCAGTATTTT.